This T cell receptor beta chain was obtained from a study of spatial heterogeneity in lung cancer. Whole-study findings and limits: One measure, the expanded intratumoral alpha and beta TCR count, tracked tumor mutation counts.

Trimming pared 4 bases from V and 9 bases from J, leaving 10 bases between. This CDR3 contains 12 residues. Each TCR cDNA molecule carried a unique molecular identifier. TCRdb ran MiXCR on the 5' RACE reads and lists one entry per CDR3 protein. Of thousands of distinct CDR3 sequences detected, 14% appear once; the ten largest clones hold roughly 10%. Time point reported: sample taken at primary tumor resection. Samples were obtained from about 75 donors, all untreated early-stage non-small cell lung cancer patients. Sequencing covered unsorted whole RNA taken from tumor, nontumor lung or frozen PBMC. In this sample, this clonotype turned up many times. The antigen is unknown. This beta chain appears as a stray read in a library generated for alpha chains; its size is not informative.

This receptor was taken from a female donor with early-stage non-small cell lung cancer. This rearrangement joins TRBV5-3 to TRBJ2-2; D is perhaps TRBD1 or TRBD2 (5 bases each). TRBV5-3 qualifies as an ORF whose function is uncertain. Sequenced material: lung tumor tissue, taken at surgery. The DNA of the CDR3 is TGTGCCAGAAGCGGTCGGGGCCGGGAGCTGTTTTTT. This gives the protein CARSGRGRELFF.